What follows are 20 T cell receptor beta chains derived from one specimen sequenced in a study of blood T cell repertoires in COVID-19. The table came from immunoSEQ multiplex PCR; TCRdb's copy has only in-frame clones and leaves some out. The table records 55,000 to 75,000 clones, about 74% of them present only once. Sequencing input: peripheral blood. Receptors originate from a human donor in a cohort sampled during active COVID-19.

The chain employs TRBV20-1 and TRBJ2-7, with 8 bases fitting TRBD2. Trimming cost V 3 bases and J 6 bases; bases outside gene matches: 7. Germline V CDR1 and CDR2: DFQATT, SNEGSKA (reference sequence). The CDR3 covers 13 residues. The CDR3 region is CSASPGLGGEQYF. In nucleotides, the CDR3 is TGCAGTGCTAGTCCGGGACTAGGGGGCGAGCAGTACTTC.

The chain's CDR3 is CASGRVNTGELFF. DNA for the CDR3: TGTGCCAGCGGGAGGGTAAACACCGGGGAGCTGTTTTTT. This sequence joins TRBV28 and TRBJ2-2, with 7 bases that match TRBD2. With 8 bases clipped from V and 2 bases from J, the junction kept 2 bases outside the gene matches. The CDR3 consists of 13 residues. Germline CDR1 and CDR2: MDHEN and SYDVKM.

J is TRBJ2-1 and V is TRBV25-1; TRBD2 is a possible D gene (6 bases). V was shortened by 3 bases and J by 10 bases, with 19 bases between the two germline ends. In germline, CDR1 is MGHDK, CDR2 SYGVNS. This CDR3 has 15 amino acids. The CDR3 bases are TGTGCCAGCAGTGACCGGGACTCCTTCGGGTCGGAGCAGTTCTTC. This gives the protein CASSDRDSFGSEQFF.

This chain connects TRBV18 to TRBJ2-1; 10 nucleotides agree with TRBD2. Germline assignment: CDR1 KGHSH and CDR2 LQKENI. V gave up 3 bases and J gave up 9 bases; unmatched junction bases: 5. The CDR3 has 14 amino acids. The CDR3 region is CASSPGTSVFEQFF. In DNA form, the CDR3 reads TGTGCCAGCTCACCCGGGACTAGCGTTTTTGAGCAGTTCTTC.

This chain joins TRBV5-8 and TRBJ2-1, with D maybe TRBD2 (6 bases). CDR1 and CDR2 (germline): SGHTS, YDEGEE. The CDR3 is made up of 15 amino acids. Deletions cut 4 bases from V and 0 bases from J, with 11 bases between. CDR3 in amino acids: CASSTGLFSYNEQFF. For the CDR3, the DNA is TGTGCCAGCAGCACGGGACTGTTCTCCTACAATGAGCAGTTCTTC.

This chain links TRBV19 with TRBJ2-3; D may be TRBD1 (7 bases). The V and J ends lost 0 bases and 14 bases respectively, with 12 bases between them. CDR3 length: 12 amino acids. Germline V gene sequence: CDR1 LNHDA, CDR2 SQIVND (reference sequence). The CDR3 nucleotides are TGTGCCAGTAGTATAGAGGAGGGGGCAAGGTATTTT. This encodes CASSIEEGARYF.

The gene calls are TRBV4-2 and TRBJ2-5; D may be TRBD2 (5 bases). Germline CDR1 is LGHNA and CDR2 is YNFKEQ. The CDR3 runs 13 residues. The ends were cut back, 4 bases at V and 5 bases at J, with 11 bases in the middle. CDR3 protein: CASSPFRGETQYF. The CDR3 DNA reads as TGTGCCAGCAGCCCTTTCAGAGGGGAGACCCAGTACTTC.

V usage is TRBV28 and J usage is TRBJ1-4; D remains unclear. Between the trimmed V and J ends, which lost 6 bases and 3 bases, there was a span of 5 bases. Germline V gives CDR1 MDHEN, CDR2 SYDVKM. CDR3 length: 12 amino acids. The CDR3 DNA reads TGTGCCAGCAGGGCTTCTAATGAAAAACTGTTTTTT. This codes for CASRASNEKLFF.

The CDR3 loop reads CASSLASLSTDTQYF. CDR3 in DNA: TGTGCCAGCAGCTTGGCCTCACTCAGCACAGATACGCAGTATTTT. The rearrangement uses TRBV5-8 and TRBJ2-3, with unresolved D. The CDR3 has 15 residues. The V and J ends lost 0 bases and 0 bases respectively, with 8 bases between them. The germline gives CDR1 SGHTS, CDR2 YDEGEE.

V and J are TRBV10-2 and TRBJ2-7; D perhaps matches TRBD1 (6 bases). Trimming stripped 6 bases from V and 2 bases from J, with 8 bases between. The CDR3 is 12 residues long. Germline CDR1 is WSHSY and CDR2 is SAAADI. This CDR3 is CASRQGPYEQYF. The CDR3, as DNA: TGCGCCAGCAGGCAGGGGCCCTACGAGCAGTACTTC.

This clone was observed a handful of times. The chain uses TRBV5-8 and TRBJ1-2; no firm D call. The V end lost 2 bases, the J end lost 7 bases, and 15 bases lay between the germline ends. The CDR3 has 14 residues. The germline CDR1 and CDR2 sequences are SGHTS and YDEGEE. The CDR3 is CASSFETTGAGYTF. The CDR3 nucleotides read TGTGCCAGCAGCTTCGAGACGACCGGAGCTGGCTACACCTTC.

The chain has TRBV7-2 and TRBJ2-1, with 9 nucleotides matching TRBD2. This CDR3 is built from 14 residues. Per the germline V gene, CDR1 is SGHTA and CDR2 is FQGNSA. The junction had 3 bases not matched to a gene; V was cut back by 5 bases and J by 4 bases. The CDR3 bases are TGTGCCAGCAGCACGGGACTAGCTTACAATGAGCAGTTCTTC. It specifies CASSTGLAYNEQFF.

The V and J genes are TRBV2 and TRBJ2-5, with TRBD2 as a possible D gene (6 bases). This CDR3 region has 15 residues. Trimming removed 4 bases at V and 0 bases at J, with 12 bases between. The germline CDR1 and CDR2 sequences are SNHLY and FYNNEI. CDR3 residues: CASSGRAGDQETQYF. DNA for the CDR3: TGTGCCAGCAGTGGGAGGGCTGGGGACCAAGAGACCCAGTACTTC.

In DNA form, the CDR3 reads TGCGCCAGCAGTCTCCAGGGAAGTAGCACTGAAGCTTTCTTT. This translates into CASSLQGSSTEAFF. V gene TRBV4-3 combines with J gene TRBJ1-1, with a tentative D call TRBD1 (5 bases). The length of the CDR3 is 14 residues. Trimming shortened V by 6 bases and J by 4 bases, and 15 bases separated the two germline ends. Germline V CDR1 and CDR2: LGHNA, YSLEER.

The chain combines TRBV12-3 or TRBV12-4 with TRBJ1-2; D is uncertain. Trimming removed 9 bases from V and 2 bases from J, with 10 bases in between. This CDR3 has 12 amino acids. The CDR3 loop is CASSAANYGYTF. The CDR3 DNA reads TGTGCCAGTTCGGCGGCCAACTATGGCTACACCTTC.

In this sample, this clone turned up once. The V gene is TRBV3-1 (or the pseudogene TRBV3-2), the J gene TRBJ2-1; 7 bases fit TRBD2. Germline V gives CDR1 LGHDT, CDR2 YNNKEL (reference sequence). V was pared by 4 bases and J by 9 bases, with 21 bases of the junction left unmatched. The CDR3 extends over 18 amino acids. This CDR3 is CASSLGGAGTTPRGEQFF. The CDR3 coding sequence is TGTGCCAGCAGCCTCGGAGGAGCCGGGACTACCCCAAGGGGTGAGCAGTTCTTC.

The V and J genes are TRBV5-4 and TRBJ1-5; perhaps TRBD1 as D (6 bases). The germline gives CDR1 SGHNT, CDR2 YYREEE (reference sequence). CDR3 size: 16 residues. The V end lost 4 bases, the J end lost 7 bases, and 21 bases lay between the germline ends. The chain's CDR3 is CASSTRTGGIDQPQHF. The CDR3 coding sequence is TGTGCCAGCAGCACACGCACGGGGGGCATCGACCAGCCCCAGCATTTT.

The chain combines TRBV6-5 with TRBJ1-5; D might be TRBD1 (6 bases). Germline V gene lookup returns CDR1 MNHEY and CDR2 SVGAGI. Deletions cut 6 bases from V and 1 base from J, with 10 bases between. This CDR3 is built from 14 residues. This CDR3 reads CASSQGISNQPQHF. The CDR3 coding sequence is TGTGCCAGCAGCCAGGGGATCAGCAATCAGCCCCAGCATTTT.

The CDR3 DNA sequence: TGTGCCAGTAGAAAACTCCTAGGGACTGGATACAATGAGCAGTTCTTC. Protein: CASRKLLGTGYNEQFF. The V gene is TRBV19, the J gene TRBJ2-1, with a possible D match to TRBD2 (6 bases). V was cut by 6 bases and J by 4 bases, with 19 bases left in between. Looked up from germline, CDR1 is LNHDA and CDR2 is SQIVND (reference sequence). This CDR3 is built from 16 residues.

The rearrangement uses TRBV5-4 and TRBJ1-3; tentatively, D is TRBD1 (5 bases). V was shortened by 7 bases and J by 8 bases, with 16 bases between the two germline ends. CDR3 length: 13 residues. Looked up from germline, CDR1 is SGHNT and CDR2 is YYREEE (reference sequence). For the CDR3, the DNA is TGTGCCAGCGCTTCGGCAGGGTTCGACACCATATATTTT. It codes for CASASAGFDTIYF.